This T cell receptor beta chain was recorded in a study of PD-1 blockade in classical Hodgkin lymphoma (dated by TCRdb to the early 2020s). General notes on the study: Nivolumab dosing was 3 mg/kg intravenously every 2 weeks, continuing until either disease progression or unacceptable toxicity. To define a peripheral blood immune signature of response to PD-1 blockade in classical Hodgkin lymphoma, the study combined TCR beta sequencing with CyTOF.

This specimen's time point label, interpreted: cycle 4 day 1 (C4D1), after around six weeks of nivolumab. Every trial patient had relapsed following autologous stem cell transplantation, and prior brentuximab vedotin exposure was what differed among cohorts A, B and C. The trial cohort comprised fewer than 65 patients with relapsed/refractory classical Hodgkin lymphoma whose best overall responses were complete response, partial response or progressive disease. In the multi-cohort phase II CheckMate 205 trial, trial patients received single-agent nivolumab. An independent review committee assessed best overall response by applying the 2007 International Working Group response criteria. Trial PBMCs were collected just before the start of nivolumab (C1D1) and during therapy at cycle 2 day 1 and cycle 4 day 1. Peripheral blood was collected in 8 mL Vacutainer Cell Preparation Tubes, from which PBMCs were isolated by centrifugation and then cryopreserved.

Remarks on this clone: The specificity of this receptor is unknown. Per-nucleotide qualities are absent, and no much larger clonotype sits a single base away.

Genomic DNA was isolated using the Qiagen DNeasy kit from unsorted PBMCs as well as from negatively selected CD4+ and CD8+ fractions. Using primers that anneal to V and J segments, immunoSEQ multiplex PCR amplified the TCR beta CDR3 regions. A synthetic immune receptor repertoire was used to minimize amplification bias, and remaining bias was computationally removed after sequencing. In the authors' own workflow: Custom Python scripts were used to quantify repertoire diversity as the Shannon entropy index. The unsorted, CD4+ and CD8+ repertoires were each analyzed separately, with the exception of combined analyses, where CD4+ and CD8+ sequences were merged in silico. A clone was considered expanded if an increase in frequency of at least 2-fold after treatment relative to C1D1 was found, and a pseudocount of 0.5 was applied to clones undetected at baseline. Clones with 0 or 1 copy at C1D1 were defined as singleton clones, while clones with 2 or more copies were defined as non-singleton clones. Clones expanded in unsorted samples were assigned a CD4+, CD8+ or unknown annotation through matching of protein sequences in sorted samples from the same patient. Wilcoxon tests were applied to paired samples to test diversity changes from C1D1 to C4D1. TCRdb carries this immuneACCESS record with in-frame sequences only. Its versions omit some clonotypes, under half of them owing to an unresolved V gene in the studies checked, with the rest unexplained. Clone size and the V and J calls come from that table; the DNA yielded D and trimming. The sample records some 28,000 clones, around 79% of which are singletons. The ten most abundant clones make up less than 20% of the sample.

Relative to germline, V is 0 bases shorter and J is 7 bases shorter, with 11 bases between their ends. The CDR3 covers 13 residues, taking in both the cysteine and the phenylalanine. The CDR3 DNA has 39 bases and is translated from base 1. Via the germline V gene, CDR1 is SGDLS and CDR2 YYNGEE. The paper as a whole reports these results and caveats: A significant rise by C4D1 was seen in CD4+ but not CD8+ TCR diversity (p=0.0027 vs p=0.16), with the rise being most apparent in complete responders (p=0.02). Among trial patients, those achieving complete response had baseline diversity similar to that of newly diagnosed patients, while diversity was significantly lower in partial responders and progressors. Newly diagnosed patients were reported to have lower baseline TCR diversity than healthy donors, and relapsed/refractory patients were reported to have lower baseline TCR diversity still. The study covered only a single clinical trial cohort, and the causes of the repertoire differences, possibly disease activity or prior therapy, were still not defined. Lower diversity was observed in patients in whom nivolumab was started less than 1 year after ASCT, and these patients were excluded from later analyses so that confounding by immune reconstitution would be avoided.

This receptor chain uses TRBV9 and TRBJ2-7, with the identity of the D gene unclear. The material was peripheral blood mononuclear cells (PBMCs), obtained before the fourth cycle of nivolumab. The receptor's source is a human donor with classical Hodgkin lymphoma. The CDR3: CASSVVDTGEQYF. The sequenced DNA is TGTGCCAGCAGCGTAGTTGACACTGGGGAGCAGTACTTC.